These 19 T cell receptor beta chains were all obtained from the same sample, sequenced in a study of blood T cell repertoires in COVID-19. Assay used: immunoSEQ multiplex PCR; TCRdb lists only in-frame clones, some missing. Among some 460,000 clones listed, approximately 90% were seen once. The sample consisted of PBMCs or T cells enriched from blood (not recorded which). These TCRs come from a woman under 30 who had recovered from COVID-19.

The chain carries TRBV6-5 and TRBJ2-5, with D perhaps matching TRBD1 (6 bases). The V end lost 5 bases, the J end lost 1 base, and 14 bases lay between the germline ends. CDR3 length: 15 amino acids. Germline assignment: CDR1 MNHEY and CDR2 SVGAGI. The CDR3 DNA reads as TGTGCCAGCAGTCAAAGTACAGGGTCCCAAGAGACCCAGTACTTC. Amino acids: CASSQSTGSQETQYF.

This chain joins TRBV18 and TRBJ2-5; maybe TRBD1 (7 bases). The CDR3 length is 14 residues. V gave up 4 bases and J gave up 5 bases, with 14 bases separating them. Germline V CDR1 and CDR2: KGHSH, LQKENI. The CDR3 DNA is TGTGCCAGCTCACAAGACAGGGAGGACGAGACCCAGTACTTC. Translated: CASSQDREDETQYF.

This rearrangement joins TRBV5-5 to TRBJ1-5, with unresolved D. Germline V CDR1 and CDR2: SGHKS, YYEKEE (reference sequence). V was pared by 0 bases and J by 9 bases, with 13 bases between. This CDR3 is 14 amino acids long. DNA for the CDR3: TGTGCCAGCAGCTTGGGCTGGCCAGCGGGGCCCCAGCATTTT. It codes for CASSLGWPAGPQHF.

This chain joins TRBV12-5 and TRBJ2-7, with 12 bases aligning to TRBD1. The V and J ends lost 2 bases and 2 bases, in that order; junction bases with no gene match: 4. The germline gives CDR1 LGHNT, CDR2 FRNRAP. The CDR3 extends over 16 amino acids. As DNA, the CDR3 is TGTGCTAGTGGTTTGCCCGGGACAGGGGGCCCCTACGAGCAGTACTTC. As protein: CASGLPGTGGPYEQYF.

The chain recombines TRBV11-2 with TRBJ2-7; D perhaps matches TRBD2 (5 bases). V was pared by 1 base and J by 2 bases, with 15 bases between. The length of the CDR3 is 16 residues. CDR1 SGHAT and CDR2 FQNNGV come from the germline V gene. The CDR3 sequence is CASSLVGRSGTYEQYF. Written as DNA, the CDR3 is TGTGCCAGCAGCTTAGTTGGCAGGTCGGGAACCTACGAGCAGTACTTC.

CDR3 bases: TGTGCCAGCAGTCCCCCAGGGGGGCTTGACTACGAGCAGTACTTC. Its translation: CASSPPGGLDYEQYF. This sequence joins TRBV28 and TRBJ2-7, with a weak D call TRBD1 (7 bases). Trimming cost V 5 bases and J 3 bases, with 17 bases left between them. The CDR3 totals 15 residues. CDR1 MDHEN and CDR2 SYDVKM come from the germline V gene.

V usage is TRBV14 and J usage is TRBJ1-2; D perhaps matches TRBD1 (6 bases). Trimming removed 1 base from V and 2 bases from J, with 20 bases in between. This CDR3 spans 18 amino acids. CDR1 is SGHDN and CDR2 is FVKESK in the germline V gene. The CDR3 reads CASSQATHYREKNYGYTF. DNA of the CDR3: TGTGCCAGCAGCCAAGCCACGCACTACAGGGAAAAAAACTATGGCTACACCTTC.

The chain is built from TRBV5-1 and TRBJ2-7; tentative D call: TRBD1 (5 bases). The ends were cut back, 0 bases at V and 3 bases at J, with 10 bases in the middle. CDR3 size: 14 residues. Germline lookup yields CDR1 SGHRS and CDR2 YFSETQ. CDR3 DNA: TGCGCCAGCAGCTTGGGCGGACATCTCTACGAGCAGTACTTC. It yields the protein CASSLGGHLYEQYF.

The rearrangement joins TRBV30 to TRBJ1-1; tentative D call: TRBD1 (5 bases). Trimming shortened V by 5 bases and J by 0 bases, and 13 bases separated the two germline ends. The CDR3 totals 14 residues. Germline values: CDR1 GTSNPN, CDR2 SVGIG (reference sequence). The CDR3 loop is CAWAKGPMNTEAFF. CDR3 coding DNA: TGTGCCTGGGCGAAGGGGCCTATGAACACTGAAGCTTTCTTT. Drawing the rest from reference TRBV30 and TRBJ1-1, the complete variable domain is SQTIHQWPATLVQPVGSPLSLECTVEGTSNPNLYWYRQAAGRGLQLLFYSVGIGQISSEVPQNLSASRPQDRQFILSSKKLLLSDSGFYLCAWAKGPMNTEAFFGQGTRLTVV.

V usage is TRBV5-1 and J usage is TRBJ2-7; D possibly corresponds to TRBD1 (6 bases). Germline V gene data show CDR1 as SGHRS and CDR2 as YFSETQ. The CDR3 totals 14 residues. Trimming removed 4 bases at V and 0 bases at J, with 11 bases between. For the CDR3, the DNA is TGCGCCAGCAGCCGGGACACGAGCTCCTACGAGCAGTACTTC. It yields the protein CASSRDTSSYEQYF.

V gene TRBV11-1 combines with J gene TRBJ2-7; D is ambiguous. With 5 bases removed from V and 0 bases from J, the gap between germline ends came to 14 bases. CDR3 length equals 15 residues. Germline V CDR1 and CDR2: SGHAT, FQDESV (reference sequence). The CDR3 bases are TGTGCCAGCAGCCCCCGACTTCTTGCCTCCTACGAGCAGTACTTC. It yields the protein CASSPRLLASYEQYF.

V is TRBV3-1 (or the pseudogene TRBV3-2) and J is TRBJ1-3; D is undetermined. CDR3 length equals 14 residues. CDR1 and CDR2 from the germline V gene are LGHDT and YNNKEL (reference sequence). The V end was cut by 1 base, the J end by 4 bases, with 8 bases between. CDR3 in amino acids: CASSQAYSGNTIYF. Written as DNA, the CDR3 is TGTGCCAGCAGCCAAGCGTATTCCGGAAACACCATATATTTT.

V is TRBV18 and J is TRBJ1-1; 8 nucleotides align to TRBD1. Germline CDR1 KGHSH, CDR2 LQKENI. The CDR3 sequence is 13 residues long. V lost 5 bases to trimming and J lost 5 bases; unmatched junction nucleotides: 4. CDR3 residues: CASSVQGGTEAFF. The CDR3, as DNA: TGTGCCAGCTCAGTACAGGGGGGGACTGAAGCTTTCTTT.

V gene TRBV2 combines with J gene TRBJ1-5; D might be TRBD1 (6 bases). Germline lookup yields CDR1 SNHLY and CDR2 FYNNEI. Trimming stripped 3 bases from V and 5 bases from J, with 17 bases between. The CDR3 is made up of 16 amino acids. The CDR3 is CASSETGRAAYQPQHF. The DNA for the CDR3 is TGTGCCAGCAGTGAGACAGGTCGGGCAGCCTATCAGCCCCAGCATTTT.

The chain couples TRBV18 to TRBJ1-4; 7 positions match TRBD1. There are 16 residues in the CDR3. The germline gives CDR1 KGHSH, CDR2 LQKENI. V dropped 2 bases and J dropped 8; count of bases not matched to a gene: 11. CDR3 nucleotides: TGTGCCAGCTCACCATTCATAAGGGACAGAAAAGAAAAACTGTTTTTT. The encoded protein is CASSPFIRDRKEKLFF.

The chain combines TRBV19 with TRBJ1-5; D gene unclear. V dropped 1 base and J dropped 3 bases, with 13 bases sitting between them. In germline, CDR1 is LNHDA, CDR2 SQIVND (reference sequence). CDR3 length: 16 amino acids. The CDR3 is CASSIGGRVSNQPQHF. CDR3 bases: TGTGCCAGTAGTATAGGAGGGCGGGTGTCCAATCAGCCCCAGCATTTT.

For the CDR3, the DNA is TGTGCCAGTAGTATTACCAGCGGGGGAAGCACAGATACGCAGTATTTT. Protein: CASSITSGGSTDTQYF. The rearrangement joins TRBV19 to TRBJ2-3; 8 positions agree with TRBD2. CDR1 is LNHDA and CDR2 is SQIVND in the germline V gene (reference sequence). The CDR3 runs 16 residues. V shed 3 bases, J shed 0 bases, and the junction held 5 bases outside the gene matches.

DNA for the CDR3: TGTGCCAGCAGTAAGCCCCGACAGGGGTTCCCCTACGAGCAGTACTTC. Its translation: CASSKPRQGFPYEQYF. The rearrangement joins TRBV28 to TRBJ2-7; 8 bases align to TRBD1. Per the germline V gene, CDR1 is MDHEN and CDR2 is SYDVKM. J gave up 2 bases and V 5 bases, and 11 bases lay outside the gene matches. There are 16 residues in the CDR3.

The chain is built from TRBV18 and TRBJ1-1, with a tentative D call TRBD1 (6 bases). CDR1 is KGHSH and CDR2 is LQKENI in the germline V gene. The ends were cut back, 3 bases at V and 6 bases at J, with 11 bases in the middle. There are 13 residues in the CDR3. CDR3 in DNA: TGTGCCAGCTCACCCCAGGGGAGCGCTGAAGCTTTCTTT. Protein sequence: CASSPQGSAEAFF.